The 29 T cell receptor beta chains reported below all come from one sample, sequenced in a study of cytotoxic CD8 clonotypes in ibrutinib-treated CLL. The assay was immunoSEQ multiplex PCR, and TCRdb's table has in-frame clones only and misses some. The table has about 140,000 clones, around 93% seen once. Material: PBMCs, obtained after 12 months of ibrutinib treatment. All receptors come from a human donor with chronic lymphocytic leukemia.

The rearrangement uses TRBV28 and TRBJ2-5; D may correspond to TRBD1 or TRBD2 (7 bases each). Trimming took off 7 bases at V and 2 bases at J, with 14 bases between the two ends. Germline CDR1 MDHEN, CDR2 SYDVKM. The CDR3 spans 14 residues. CDR3 sequence reads: CASTRGGKQETQYF. In nucleotides, the CDR3 is TGTGCCAGCACCAGGGGGGGAAAGCAAGAGACCCAGTACTTC.

The chain couples TRBV19 to TRBJ1-1; 7 nucleotides agree with TRBD1. Germline V gives CDR1 LNHDA, CDR2 SQIVND (reference sequence). The CDR3 covers 15 residues. Trimming cost V 5 bases and J 7 bases; bases outside gene matches: 13. CDR3 DNA: TGTGCCAGTAGTGTATCCGGGACAGCGGGTGGTGAAGCTTTCTTT. It is translated as CASSVSGTAGGEAFF.

The gene calls are TRBV7-3 and TRBJ2-3; TRBD2 agrees at 12 bases. V was pared by 5 bases and J by 4 bases, with 7 bases of the junction left unmatched. This CDR3 has 16 residues. Germline V lookup: CDR1 SGHTA, CDR2 FQGTGA. The CDR3 loop is CASSQGSSGRADTQYF. In nucleotides, the CDR3 is TGTGCCAGCAGCCAGGGGTCTAGCGGGAGGGCAGATACGCAGTATTTT.

The CDR3 region is CASGLGLNTGELFF. The CDR3 DNA is TGTGCTAGTGGTTTAGGCTTAAACACCGGGGAGCTGTTTTTT. This sequence joins TRBV12-5 and TRBJ2-2; the D is unclear. V lost 3 bases and J lost 2, with 7 bases in between. The CDR3 is made up of 14 amino acids. The germline CDR1 and CDR2 sequences are LGHNT and FRNRAP.

CDR3 sequence (DNA): TGTGCCAGCAGCCAAGGGACAGCGCAGTACTTC. Translation: CASSQGTAQYF. The genes are TRBV4-2 and TRBJ2-7; D possibly corresponds to TRBD1 (6 bases). Germline-derived CDR1 and CDR2 are LGHNA and YNFKEQ. V lost 1 base to trimming and J lost 9 bases, with 7 bases between them. The CDR3 extends over 11 amino acids.

This chain joins TRBV19 and TRBJ2-5; TRBD2 aligns across 7 bases. The trim removed 4 bases at V and 2 bases at J, leaving 10 bases unmatched. The germline CDR1 and CDR2 sequences are LNHDA and SQIVND (reference sequence). The CDR3 covers 16 residues. This CDR3 is CASSRFSGMGQETQYF. The CDR3 region has the DNA TGTGCCAGTAGTAGGTTCAGCGGGATGGGGCAAGAGACCCAGTACTTC.

V is TRBV7-8 and J is TRBJ1-5; 7 bases match TRBD1. The V gene end was trimmed by 1 base and the J gene end by 2 bases; junction bases not matched to a gene: 11. The CDR3 runs 18 residues. Germline values: CDR1 SGHVS, CDR2 FQNEAQ. The CDR3 spells CASSLGPFDRVRNQPQHF. The CDR3, as DNA: TGTGCCAGCAGCTTAGGACCTTTCGACAGGGTTCGCAATCAGCCCCAGCATTTT.

V and J are TRBV7-9 and TRBJ1-2, with no clear D. Germline-derived CDR1 and CDR2 are SEHNR and FQNEAQ (reference sequence). The CDR3 contains 13 residues. V shed 2 bases and J shed 4 bases, with 8 bases lying between them. In nucleotides, the CDR3 is TGTGCCAGCAGCTTAACGAGGATCTATGGCTACACCTTC. Translated: CASSLTRIYGYTF.

The rearrangement joins TRBV5-4 to TRBJ2-7; weak D call: TRBD2 (6 bases). CDR1 and CDR2 from the germline V gene are SGHNT and YYREEE (reference sequence). V shed 1 base and J shed 1 base, with 12 bases lying between them. The CDR3 sequence is 15 residues long. Here the CDR3 reads CASSLTPGGSYEQYF. CDR3 DNA: TGTGCCAGCAGCTTGACCCCCGGGGGATCCTACGAGCAGTACTTC.

The CDR3 protein is CASSLGYATMQETQYF. CDR3 in DNA: TGCGCCAGCAGCTTGGGTTACGCGACGATGCAAGAGACCCAGTACTTC. The V gene is TRBV5-1, the J gene TRBJ2-5; D gene ambiguous. V lost 0 bases, J lost 2 bases, and 14 bases lay in between. CDR3 length: 16 amino acids. CDR1 is SGHRS and CDR2 is YFSETQ in the germline V gene.

The CDR3 DNA is TGTGCCAGCAGTTTATCAACTAGAAGGGTGGAGCAGTACTTC. Amino acid sequence: CASSLSTRRVEQYF. The rearrangement joins TRBV27 to TRBJ2-7; perhaps TRBD2 as D (5 bases). The germline V gene has CDR1 MNHEY and CDR2 SMNVEV (reference sequence). The V and J ends lost 0 bases and 7 bases respectively, with 13 bases between them. The CDR3 is 14 residues long.

The rearrangement joins TRBV7-3 to TRBJ2-6; TRBD2 agrees at 13 bases. The CDR3 length is 15 residues. Trimming at V came to 5 bases and at J to 12 bases, leaving 7 bases not matched to a gene. CDR1 and CDR2 (germline): SGHTA, FQGTGA. The CDR3 DNA follows: TGTGCCAGCAGCCCAGGGACTAGCGGGGTAGGCGTCCTGACTTTC. Translating gives CASSPGTSGVGVLTF.

The rearrangement joins TRBV5-1 to TRBJ1-1; maybe TRBD1 (5 bases). With 3 bases removed from V and 1 base from J, the gap between germline ends came to 10 bases. From germline, CDR1 is SGHRS and CDR2 YFSETQ. CDR3 size: 14 residues. The CDR3 bases are TGCGCCAGCAGCTCGGGACGGAAGAACACTGAAGCTTTCTTT. Translated: CASSSGRKNTEAFF.

This chain uses TRBV6-4 with TRBJ2-1; perhaps D is TRBD1 or TRBD2 (5 bases each). The CDR3 has 14 amino acids. The germline gives CDR1 MRHNA, CDR2 SNTAGT. Trimming took off 3 bases at V and 6 bases at J, with 12 bases between the two ends. The CDR3 DNA reads as TGTGCCAGCAGTGATAGGGACGCTATCAATGAGCAGTTCTTC. It encodes CASSDRDAINEQFF.

The chain combines TRBV7-3 with TRBJ2-1, with TRBD2 matching 11 bases. Germline V CDR1 and CDR2: SGHTA, FQGTGA. This CDR3 is 15 amino acids long. J was trimmed by 7 bases and V by 5 bases; bases with no gene match: 7. Written as DNA, the CDR3 is TGTGCCAGCAGCCAGACTAGCGGGATTGAGAATGAGCAGTTCTTC. The encoded protein is CASSQTSGIENEQFF.

This clone was found a few times. V is TRBV4-2 and J is TRBJ1-1; TRBD1 agrees at 8 bases. V shed 3 bases, J shed 1 base, and the junction held 4 bases outside the gene matches. Germline lookup yields CDR1 LGHNA and CDR2 YNFKEQ. CDR3 length: 15 amino acids. The CDR3 nucleotides read TGTGCCAGCAGCCAGGGGACAGGCGCGAACACTGAAGCTTTCTTT. Its translation: CASSQGTGANTEAFF.

V is TRBV28 and J is TRBJ1-1, with D unresolved. CDR1 is MDHEN and CDR2 is SYDVKM in the germline V gene. CDR3 length: 14 amino acids. V dropped 6 bases and J dropped 0 bases, with 11 bases sitting between them. The CDR3 nucleotides read TGTGCCAGCAGGTCTTCAGCTATGAACACTGAAGCTTTCTTT. It is translated as CASRSSAMNTEAFF.

The chain recombines TRBV7-8 with TRBJ2-2, with TRBD2 identical over 7 bases. The CDR3 loop spans 15 amino acids. The germline V gene encodes CDR1 SGHVS and CDR2 FQNEAQ. V shed 5 bases, J shed 3 bases, and the junction held 6 bases outside the gene matches. CDR3 in amino acids: CASSRGEGDTGELFF. The CDR3 nucleotides read TGTGCCAGCAGCCGGGGGGAGGGAGACACCGGGGAGCTGTTTTTT. Looking up the rest from reference TRBV7-8 and TRBJ2-2 gives the full variable domain: GAGVSQSPRYKVAKRGQDVALRCDPISGHVSLFWYQQALGQGPEFLTYFQNEAQLDKSGLPSDRFFAERPEGSVSTLKIQRTQQEDSAVYLCASSRGEGDTGELFFGEGSRLTVL.

The chain recombines TRBV4-2 with TRBJ2-7; D call uncertain. The germline V and J ends were trimmed by 1 base and 6 bases, with 7 bases remaining between them. This CDR3 contains 12 residues. Per germline, CDR1 LGHNA and CDR2 YNFKEQ. CDR3 DNA sequence: TGTGCCAGCAGCCAAGTCGGCGTCGAGCAGTACTTC. It is translated as CASSQVGVEQYF.

V is TRBV11-3 and J is TRBJ2-1; 14 nucleotides line up with TRBD2. This CDR3 region has 17 residues. V was pared by 4 bases and J by 1 base, with 3 bases of the junction left unmatched. Germline V lookup: CDR1 SGHNT, CDR2 YENEEA. The CDR3 loop reads CASSSTSGRESYNEQFF. DNA for the CDR3: TGTGCCAGCAGCTCGACTAGCGGGAGGGAATCCTACAATGAGCAGTTCTTC.

This clone has just one count. The chain employs TRBV28 and TRBJ1-5, with a possible D match to TRBD1 (6 bases). The CDR3 contains 16 residues. The germline V gene has CDR1 MDHEN and CDR2 SYDVKM. Trimming took off 6 bases at V and 0 bases at J, with 15 bases between the two ends. CDR3 residues: CASRPHRAPSNQPQHF. DNA of the CDR3: TGTGCCAGCAGACCTCACAGGGCCCCTAGCAATCAGCCCCAGCATTTT.

The CDR3 sequence: CASSLHPGQGTDTQYF. Here the CDR3 DNA reads TGCGCCAGCAGCTTGCACCCGGGACAGGGCACAGATACGCAGTATTTT. The chain is built from TRBV5-1 and TRBJ2-3, with 8 bases lining up with TRBD1. V was clipped by 1 base and J by 1 base; unmatched bases: 5. Germline assignment: CDR1 SGHRS and CDR2 YFSETQ. CDR3 length: 16 amino acids. The complete variable domain, with remaining parts taken from reference TRBV5-1 and TRBJ2-3, reads KAGVTQTPRYLIKTRGQQVTLSCSPISGHRSVSWYQQTPGQGLQFLFEYFSETQRNKGNFPGRFSGRQFSNSRSEMNVSTLELGDSALYLCASSLHPGQGTDTQYFGPGTRLTVL.

This clone has just one count. The V gene is TRBV7-9, the J gene TRBJ1-2, with a possible D match to TRBD1 (6 bases). Germline-derived CDR1 and CDR2 are SEHNR and FQNEAQ (reference sequence). Trimming left V 3 bases short and J 2 bases short, with 13 bases between. This CDR3 has 15 residues. In nucleotides, the CDR3 is TGTGCCAGCAGCTTCCACGACAGGCCCAACTATGGCTACACCTTC. Its protein is CASSFHDRPNYGYTF.

The J gene is TRBJ2-7, the V gene TRBV11-1; TRBD1 matches 8 bases. CDR1 and CDR2 from the germline V gene are SGHAT and FQDESV (reference sequence). The CDR3 runs 14 residues. V dropped 5 bases and J dropped 6; count of bases not matched to a gene: 9. The DNA of the CDR3 is TGTGCCAGCAGCCACGGACAGGGTCTAGGCGAGCAGTACTTC. Protein: CASSHGQGLGEQYF.

The rearrangement joins TRBV4-2 to TRBJ1-2; a possible D gene is TRBD1 (6 bases). Between the trimmed V and J ends, which lost 2 bases and 4 bases, there was a span of 17 bases. This CDR3 is 16 amino acids long. The germline gives CDR1 LGHNA, CDR2 YNFKEQ. The CDR3 region is CASSQPGQRTGYGYTF. CDR3 nucleotides: TGTGCCAGCAGCCAACCGGGACAACGGACGGGCTATGGCTACACCTTC.

This rearrangement joins TRBV6-5 to TRBJ2-7; D perhaps matches TRBD1 (6 bases). The CDR3 is 16 residues long. V was pared by 2 bases and J by 0 bases, with 14 bases between. In germline, CDR1 is MNHEY, CDR2 SVGAGI. CDR3: CASSYLGQRASYEQYF. CDR3 DNA sequence: TGTGCCAGCAGTTACCTCGGACAGCGAGCCTCCTACGAGCAGTACTTC.

J is TRBJ2-5 and V is TRBV13, with 8 positions matching TRBD1. V was clipped by 3 bases and J by 3 bases; unmatched bases: 6. The CDR3 sequence is 15 residues long. CDR1 and CDR2 (germline): PRHDT, FYEKMQ (reference sequence). CDR3 loop: CASSLGSGGKETQYF. CDR3 coding DNA: TGTGCCAGCAGCTTGGGGTCAGGGGGCAAAGAGACCCAGTACTTC. Complete variable domain (other parts from reference TRBV13 and TRBJ2-5): AAGVIQSPRHLIKEKRETATLKCYPIPRHDTVYWYQQGPGQDPQFLISFYEKMQSDKGSIPDRFSAQQFSDYHSELNMSSLELGDSALYFCASSLGSGGKETQYFGPGTRLLVL.

The chain recombines TRBV28 with TRBJ2-5; 15 bases fit TRBD2. This CDR3 region has 15 residues. CDR1 is MDHEN and CDR2 is SYDVKM in the germline V gene. V was pared by 4 bases and J by 7 bases, with 4 bases of the junction left unmatched. In nucleotides, the CDR3 is TGTGCCAGCAGTTCGGGACTAGCGGGAGGATGGACCCAGTACTTC. Encoded protein: CASSSGLAGGWTQYF.

This clone was found once. The chain uses TRBV15 and TRBJ2-3; D possibly matches TRBD1 or TRBD2 (6 bases each). The V gene lost 5 bases and the J gene lost 1 base, with 19 bases spanning the gap. The CDR3 length is 17 residues. From germline, CDR1 is LNHNV and CDR2 YYDKDF (reference sequence). CDR3 protein: CATSLGGLKSGTDTQYF. In nucleotides, the CDR3 is TGTGCCACCAGCTTAGGGGGACTCAAGAGCGGCACAGATACGCAGTATTTT.